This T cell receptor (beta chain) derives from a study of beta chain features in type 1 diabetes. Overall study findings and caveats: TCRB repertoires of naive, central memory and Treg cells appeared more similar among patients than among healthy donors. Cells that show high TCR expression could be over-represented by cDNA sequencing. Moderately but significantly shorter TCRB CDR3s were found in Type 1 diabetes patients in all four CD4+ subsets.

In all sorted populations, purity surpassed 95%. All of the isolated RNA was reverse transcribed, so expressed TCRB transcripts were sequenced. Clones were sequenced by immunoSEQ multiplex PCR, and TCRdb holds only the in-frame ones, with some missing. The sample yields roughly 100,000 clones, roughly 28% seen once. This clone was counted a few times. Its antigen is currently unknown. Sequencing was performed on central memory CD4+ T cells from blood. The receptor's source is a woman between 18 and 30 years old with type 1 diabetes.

The CDR3 spells CATRWDTQYF. CDR3 sequence (DNA): TGTGCCACCCGGTGGGATACGCAGTATTTT. This chain uses TRBV28 with TRBJ2-3; D is uncertain. The CDR3 has 10 residues. The V end was cut by 10 bases, the J end by 6 bases, with 8 bases between. The germline V gene has CDR1 MDHEN and CDR2 SYDVKM.